This T cell receptor beta chain appears in the sequencing data of a study of T-cell reconstitution after alpha-beta-depleted transplantation in children. The library targeted TCRbeta and was prepared with unique molecular identifiers. TCRdb reprocessed the PCR reads via MiXCR and lists one record per CDR3 protein. The sample lists under 750,000 distinct CDR3 sequences, under 25% seen once, with 11% to 15% in the top ten. This CDR3 is 14 amino acids long. The V gene end was trimmed by 4 bases and the J gene end by 1 base; junction bases not matched to a gene: 1. The germline CDR1 and CDR2 sequences are ENHRY and SYGVKD. This clonotype was recorded many times.

The specimen comprised PBMCs, mostly from graft donor cells, sampled 360 days after TCRalphabeta/CD19-depleted stem cell transplant. V is TRBV10-3 and J is TRBJ1-5, with 7 bases matching TRBD1. This receptor was identified in a boy under three years old who had a stem cell transplant for acute myeloid leukemia, so the T cells may come from the graft donor. CDR3 loop: CAISGQGSNQPQHF. CDR3 in DNA: TGTGCCATCAGTGGACAGGGCAGCAATCAGCCCCAGCATTTT.